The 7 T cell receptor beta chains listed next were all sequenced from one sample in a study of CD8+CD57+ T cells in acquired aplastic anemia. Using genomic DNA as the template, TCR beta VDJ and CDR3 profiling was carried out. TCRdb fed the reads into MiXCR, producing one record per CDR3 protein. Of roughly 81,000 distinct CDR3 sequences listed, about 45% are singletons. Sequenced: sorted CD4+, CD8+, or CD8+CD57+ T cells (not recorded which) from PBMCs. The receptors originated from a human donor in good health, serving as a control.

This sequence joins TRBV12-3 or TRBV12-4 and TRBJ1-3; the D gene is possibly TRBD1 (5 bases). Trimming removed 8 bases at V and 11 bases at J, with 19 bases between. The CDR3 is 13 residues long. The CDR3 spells CASLGSGLNAIYF. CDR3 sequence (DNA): TGTGCCAGCTTGGGTTCAGGGCTCAACGCCATATATTTT.

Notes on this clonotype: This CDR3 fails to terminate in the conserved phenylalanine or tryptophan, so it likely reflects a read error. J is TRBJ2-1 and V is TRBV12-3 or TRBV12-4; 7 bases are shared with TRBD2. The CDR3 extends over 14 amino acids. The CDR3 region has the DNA TGTACCAGCAAGGGCGCGGGAGAGGTGAATGAGCAGTTCCTC. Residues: CTSKGAGEVNEQFL.

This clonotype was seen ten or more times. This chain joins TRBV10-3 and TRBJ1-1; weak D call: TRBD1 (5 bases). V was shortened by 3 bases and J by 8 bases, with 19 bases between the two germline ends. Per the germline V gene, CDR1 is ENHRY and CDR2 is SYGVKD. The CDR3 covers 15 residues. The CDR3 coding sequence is TGTGCCATCAGTGACCCGGGACTTCCTGGCGGCGAAGCTTTCTTT. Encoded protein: CAISDPGLPGGEAFF.

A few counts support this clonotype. The CDR3 here is CASSQDRASNTGELFF. In nucleotides, the CDR3 is TGCGCCAGCAGCCAAGATCGGGCATCGAACACCGGGGAGCTGTTTTTT. The rearrangement links TRBV10-1 to TRBJ2-2; D is unresolved. CDR3 size: 16 residues. Germline CDR1 is WNHNN and CDR2 is SYGVQD (reference sequence). V lost 6 bases and J lost 0, with 14 bases in between.

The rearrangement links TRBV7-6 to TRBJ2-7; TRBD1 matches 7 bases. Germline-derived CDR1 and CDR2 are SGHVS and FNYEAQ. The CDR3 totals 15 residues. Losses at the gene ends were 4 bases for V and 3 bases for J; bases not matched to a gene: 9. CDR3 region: CASSSSSTGLYEQYF. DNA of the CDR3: TGTGCCAGCAGCTCCTCGTCGACAGGGCTCTACGAGCAGTACTTC.

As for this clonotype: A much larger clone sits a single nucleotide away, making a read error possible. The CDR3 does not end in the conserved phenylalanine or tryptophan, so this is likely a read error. CDR3 bases: TGTGCCAGCAGCACCGGGACAGGCGGCTACGAGCAGTACCTC. Translating it yields CASSTGTGGYEQYL. The chain recombines TRBV12-3 or TRBV12-4 with TRBJ2-7, with TRBD1 matching over 8 bases. The J segment lost 3 bases and the V segment lost 6 bases, leaving 7 bases of the junction unmatched. The CDR3 contains 14 residues.

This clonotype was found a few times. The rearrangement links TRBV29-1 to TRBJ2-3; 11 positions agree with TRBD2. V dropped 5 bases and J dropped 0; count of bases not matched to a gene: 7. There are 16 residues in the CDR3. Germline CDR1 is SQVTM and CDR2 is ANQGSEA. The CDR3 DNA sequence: TGCAGCGTTTCAGGACTAGCGGGCATCAGCACAGATACGCAGTATTTT. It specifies CSVSGLAGISTDTQYF.